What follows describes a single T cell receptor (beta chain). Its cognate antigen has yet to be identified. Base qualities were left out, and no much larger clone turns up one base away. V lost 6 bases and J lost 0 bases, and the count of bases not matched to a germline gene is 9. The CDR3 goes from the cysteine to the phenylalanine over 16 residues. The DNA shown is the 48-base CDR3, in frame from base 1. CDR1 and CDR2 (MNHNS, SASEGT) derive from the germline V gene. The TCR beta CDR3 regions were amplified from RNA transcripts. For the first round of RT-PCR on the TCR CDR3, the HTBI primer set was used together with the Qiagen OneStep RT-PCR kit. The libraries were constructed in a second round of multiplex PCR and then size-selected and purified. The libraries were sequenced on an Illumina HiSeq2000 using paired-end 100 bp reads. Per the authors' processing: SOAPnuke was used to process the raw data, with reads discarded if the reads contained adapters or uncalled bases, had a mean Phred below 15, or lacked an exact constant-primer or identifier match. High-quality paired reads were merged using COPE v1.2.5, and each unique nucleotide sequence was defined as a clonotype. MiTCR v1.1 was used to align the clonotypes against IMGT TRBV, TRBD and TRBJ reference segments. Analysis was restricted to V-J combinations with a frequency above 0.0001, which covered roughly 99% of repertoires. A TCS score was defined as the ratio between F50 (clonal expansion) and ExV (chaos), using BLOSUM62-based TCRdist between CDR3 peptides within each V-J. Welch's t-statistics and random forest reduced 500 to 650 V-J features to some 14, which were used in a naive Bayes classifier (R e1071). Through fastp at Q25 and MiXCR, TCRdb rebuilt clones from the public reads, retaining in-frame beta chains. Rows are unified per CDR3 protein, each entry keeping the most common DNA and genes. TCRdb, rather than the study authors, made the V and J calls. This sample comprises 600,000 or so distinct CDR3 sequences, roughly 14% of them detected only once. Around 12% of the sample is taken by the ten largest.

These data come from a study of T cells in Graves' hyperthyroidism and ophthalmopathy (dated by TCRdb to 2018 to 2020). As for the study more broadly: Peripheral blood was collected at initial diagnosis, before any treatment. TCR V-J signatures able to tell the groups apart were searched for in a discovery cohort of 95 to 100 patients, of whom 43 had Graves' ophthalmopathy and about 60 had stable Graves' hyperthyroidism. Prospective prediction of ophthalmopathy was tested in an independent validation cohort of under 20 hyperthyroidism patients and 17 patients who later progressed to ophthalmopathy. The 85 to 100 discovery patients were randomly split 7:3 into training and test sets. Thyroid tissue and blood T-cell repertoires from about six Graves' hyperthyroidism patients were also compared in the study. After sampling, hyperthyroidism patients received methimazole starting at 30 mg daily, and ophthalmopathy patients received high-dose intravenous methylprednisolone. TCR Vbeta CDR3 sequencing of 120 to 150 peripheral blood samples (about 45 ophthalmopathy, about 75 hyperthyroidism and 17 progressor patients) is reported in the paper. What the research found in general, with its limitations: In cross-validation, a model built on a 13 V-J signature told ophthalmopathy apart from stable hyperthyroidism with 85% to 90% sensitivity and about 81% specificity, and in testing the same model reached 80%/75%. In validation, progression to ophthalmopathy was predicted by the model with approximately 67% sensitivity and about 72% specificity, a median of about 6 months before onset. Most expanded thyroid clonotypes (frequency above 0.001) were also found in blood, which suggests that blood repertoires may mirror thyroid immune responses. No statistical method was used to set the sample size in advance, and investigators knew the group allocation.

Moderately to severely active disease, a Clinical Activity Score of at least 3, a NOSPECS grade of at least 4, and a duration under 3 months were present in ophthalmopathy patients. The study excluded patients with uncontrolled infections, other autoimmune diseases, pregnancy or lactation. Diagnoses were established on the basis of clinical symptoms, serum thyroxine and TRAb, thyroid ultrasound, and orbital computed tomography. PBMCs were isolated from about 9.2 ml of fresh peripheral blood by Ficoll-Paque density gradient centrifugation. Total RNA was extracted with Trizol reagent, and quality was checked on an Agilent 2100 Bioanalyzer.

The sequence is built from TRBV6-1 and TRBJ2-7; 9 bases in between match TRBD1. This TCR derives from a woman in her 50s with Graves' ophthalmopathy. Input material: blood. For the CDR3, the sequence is CASRPSGQGGSYEQYF. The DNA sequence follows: TGTGCCAGCAGACCCTCGGGACAGGGTGGCTCCTACGAGCAGTACTTC.